The 26 T cell receptor beta chains below all came from one sample that was sequenced in a study of T cell clones after liver transplantation. TCRdb keeps only in-frame clones here, not all; method: immunoSEQ multiplex PCR. The table includes some 80,000 clones, around 84% detected once. This material consisted of CD4+ T cells from blood, taken around 50 months after liver transplant. These receptors all come from a human patient who received a liver transplant. The T cells may partly be graft donor cells.

CDR3 coding DNA: TGCGCCAGCAGCTCTGACACCGGGGAGCTGTTTTTT. The encoded protein is CASSSDTGELFF. This chain connects TRBV5-1 to TRBJ2-2; no firm D call. The length of the CDR3 is 12 residues. Germline CDR1 and CDR2: SGHRS and YFSETQ. V lost 3 bases to trimming and J lost 3 bases, with 3 bases between them.

This clone was seen only once. The gene calls are TRBV18 and TRBJ1-1; weak D call: TRBD1 (5 bases). The CDR3 contains 15 residues. The V gene's germline CDR1 is KGHSH and CDR2 LQKENI. The germline V and J ends were trimmed by 4 bases and 0 bases, with 12 bases remaining between them. The CDR3 here is CASSHAGSMNTEAFF. In DNA, the CDR3 is TGTGCCAGCTCACACGCAGGGTCCATGAACACTGAAGCTTTCTTT.

The CDR3 sequence is CASSPGTVLGEKLFF. CDR3 sequence (DNA): TGTGCCAGCAGCCCCGGGACAGTGCTCGGCGAAAAACTGTTTTTT. The genes are TRBV14 and TRBJ1-4, with 7 bases matching TRBD1. Germline lookup yields CDR1 SGHDN and CDR2 FVKESK. Trimming at V came to 4 bases and at J to 8 bases, leaving 10 bases not matched to a gene. This CDR3 has 15 amino acids.

The rearrangement links TRBV4-3 to TRBJ1-2; 10 nucleotides match TRBD1. J gave up 7 bases and V 4 bases, and 6 bases lay outside the gene matches. This CDR3 contains 14 residues. Germline CDR1 is LGHNA and CDR2 is YSLEER. This chain's CDR3 is CASSRQGAQGGYTF. Written as DNA, the CDR3 is TGCGCCAGCAGCCGACAGGGGGCGCAAGGTGGCTACACCTTC.

The V gene is TRBV5-1, the J gene TRBJ2-2; 8 bases are shared with TRBD1. There are 16 residues in the CDR3. Germline loops: CDR1 SGHRS, CDR2 YFSETQ. V dropped 2 bases and J dropped 1; count of bases not matched to a gene: 4. The CDR3 sequence: CASSLKGTGNTGELFF. In DNA, the CDR3 is TGCGCCAGCAGCTTAAAGGGGACAGGGAACACCGGGGAGCTGTTTTTT.

The genes are TRBV5-1 and TRBJ2-5; TRBD1 matches 7 bases. The length of the CDR3 is 15 residues. The junction had 8 bases not matched to a gene; V was cut back by 1 base and J by 5 bases. Per germline, CDR1 SGHRS and CDR2 YFSETQ. The CDR3 loop reads CASSLTKTGWETQYF. The CDR3 coding sequence is TGCGCCAGCAGCTTGACAAAGACAGGGTGGGAGACCCAGTACTTC.

The chain joins TRBV5-1 to TRBJ2-3; 11 bases match TRBD2. CDR1 SGHRS and CDR2 YFSETQ come from the germline V gene. CDR3 length: 16 residues. The V segment lost 2 bases and the J segment 2 bases; nucleotides outside the gene matches: 4. CDR3 loop: CASSFWTSGSTDTQYF. The CDR3 nucleotides are TGCGCCAGCAGCTTCTGGACTAGCGGGTCCACAGATACGCAGTATTTT.

J is TRBJ2-3 and V is TRBV6-5; no firm D call. Trimming stripped 7 bases from V and 5 bases from J, with 7 bases between. The CDR3 length is 11 residues. Per the germline V gene, CDR1 is MNHEY and CDR2 is SVGAGI. Here the CDR3 DNA reads TGTGCCAGCACGCTGAGAGATACGCAGTATTTT. Amino acids: CASTLRDTQYF.

The chain joins TRBV6-4 to TRBJ2-6, with TRBD1 as a possible D gene (6 bases). In germline, CDR1 is MRHNA, CDR2 SNTAGT. V was trimmed by 4 bases and J by 3 bases, leaving 7 bases between them. The CDR3 is 14 amino acids. CDR3 sequence reads: CASSVGGGANVLTF. CDR3 DNA: TGTGCCAGCAGTGTAGGGGGTGGGGCCAACGTCCTGACTTTC.

The CDR3 bases are TGTGCCAGCAGTTTAATTGGGACAGGCAGTGGAGGGACCCAGTACTTC. Its protein is CASSLIGTGSGGTQYF. The chain combines TRBV2 with TRBJ2-5, with TRBD1 matching 8 bases. The germline V gene has CDR1 SNHLY and CDR2 FYNNEI. The CDR3 spans 16 residues. J lost 7 bases, V lost 5 bases, and 15 bases had no gene match. The full variable domain, its missing parts supplied by reference TRBV2 and TRBJ2-5, is EPEVTQTPSHQVTQMGQEVILRCVPISNHLYFYWYRQILGQKVEFLVSFYNNEISEKSEIFDDQFSVERPDGSNFTLKIRSTKLEDSAMYFCASSLIGTGSGGTQYFGPGTRLLVL.

The genes are TRBV7-2 and TRBJ2-3, with 9 bases identical to TRBD2. CDR1 is SGHTA and CDR2 is FQGNSA in the germline V gene. CDR3 size: 16 residues. V shed 4 bases, J shed 3 bases, and the junction held 8 bases outside the gene matches. CDR3 nucleotide sequence: TGTGCCAGCAGCTACATAGCGGGAGTGGGGACAGATACGCAGTATTTT. Its translation is CASSYIAGVGTDTQYF.

V is TRBV7-2 and J is TRBJ2-1, with D hard to call. Trimming left V 3 bases short and J 7 bases short, with 4 bases between. Germline assignment: CDR1 SGHTA and CDR2 FQGNSA. The CDR3 is 11 amino acids. CDR3 DNA: TGTGCCAGCAGCTTCTTTAATGAGCAGTTCTTC. Encoded protein: CASSFFNEQFF. Full variable domain (outside the CDR3, taken from reference TRBV7-2 and TRBJ2-1): GAGVSQSPSNKVTEKGKDVELRCDPISGHTALYWYRQSLGQGLEFLIYFQGNSAPDKSGLPSDRFSAERTGGSVSTLTIQRTQQEDSAVYLCASSFFNEQFFGPGTRLTVL.

This chain connects TRBV5-1 to TRBJ2-1; TRBD1 might be the D (6 bases). V was clipped by 4 bases and J by 6 bases, with 20 bases between them. The CDR3 is 16 residues long. From germline, CDR1 is SGHRS and CDR2 YFSETQ. The CDR3 nucleotides are TGCGCCAGCAGCACAGATACCGGGACACCCTTCAATGAGCAGTTCTTC. Amino acids: CASSTDTGTPFNEQFF.

The V gene is TRBV11-1, the J gene TRBJ2-1; D is perhaps TRBD2 (5 bases). The germline V gene encodes CDR1 SGHAT and CDR2 FQDESV (reference sequence). CDR3 length equals 15 residues. V gave up 2 bases and J gave up 4 bases, with 12 bases separating them. CDR3 in DNA: TGTGCCAGCAGCTTACCGGGAAGGCAGTACAATGAGCAGTTCTTC. Translated: CASSLPGRQYNEQFF.

The rearrangement links TRBV28 to TRBJ1-2; 10 positions match TRBD1. In germline, CDR1 is MDHEN, CDR2 SYDVKM. The CDR3 runs 16 residues. The V and J ends lost 6 bases and 3 bases, in that order; junction bases with no gene match: 10. This chain's CDR3 is CASSAGTGAAHYGYTF. As DNA, the CDR3 is TGTGCCAGCAGCGCCGGGACAGGGGCTGCGCACTATGGCTACACCTTC.

This clone was detected only once. V is TRBV6-5 and J is TRBJ1-4, with a weak D call TRBD1 (6 bases). From germline, CDR1 is MNHEY and CDR2 SVGAGI. The CDR3 runs to 16 residues. Trimming shortened V by 0 bases and J by 9 bases, and 17 bases separated the two germline ends. This CDR3 is CASSYSINQGSKKLFF. CDR3 bases: TGTGCCAGCAGTTACTCCATAAACCAGGGGAGCAAAAAACTGTTTTTT.

The chain combines TRBV6-5 with TRBJ2-7, with TRBD2 identical over 9 bases. The CDR3 is 14 residues long. V shed 5 bases and J 2 bases; nucleotides not matched to a gene: 4. Germline V gene lookup returns CDR1 MNHEY and CDR2 SVGAGI. CDR3 protein: CASSRAGGAYEQYF. The CDR3 region has the DNA TGTGCCAGCAGTAGAGCGGGAGGCGCCTACGAGCAGTACTTC.

V gene TRBV7-2 combines with J gene TRBJ2-3; TRBD2 is a possible D gene (6 bases). The CDR3 totals 15 residues. The germline V gene encodes CDR1 SGHTA and CDR2 FQGNSA. Trimming stripped 5 bases from V and 5 bases from J, with 17 bases between. CDR3 protein: CASSLNGGVGDTQYF. In DNA form, the CDR3 reads TGTGCCAGCAGCCTGAACGGCGGGGTTGGAGATACGCAGTATTTT.

The chain carries TRBV1 and TRBJ2-3; no DNA check was done on the table's D call, TRBD2. TRBV1 is an annotated pseudogene. The CDR3 is 16 amino acids. CDR3 amino acids: CTSSGGVLDGTDTQYF. The CDR3 nucleotides are TGCACCAGCAGCGGGGGGGTCCTTGACGGCACAGATACGCAGTATTTT.

In its sample, this clone was seen a few times. The chain recombines TRBV6-5 with TRBJ2-7; D unclear. Germline V gene sequence: CDR1 MNHEY, CDR2 SVGAGI. V lost 0 bases, J lost 2 bases, and 11 bases lay in between. CDR3 size: 15 residues. The CDR3 bases are TGTGCCAGCAGTTACTCAGGGCGGCCAACCTACGAGCAGTACTTC. As protein: CASSYSGRPTYEQYF.

The V and J genes are TRBV4-3 and TRBJ2-2; perhaps TRBD1 as D (6 bases). The CDR3 is made up of 14 amino acids. Deletions cut 1 base from V and 3 bases from J, with 6 bases between. Germline CDR1 and CDR2: LGHNA and YSLEER. The CDR3 DNA reads TGCGCCAGCAGCCAAGGACAGGACACCGGGGAGCTGTTTTTT. It specifies CASSQGQDTGELFF.

The rearrangement joins TRBV9 to TRBJ2-7; D may be TRBD1 or TRBD2 (5 bases each). The CDR3 loop spans 14 amino acids. Looked up from germline, CDR1 is SGDLS and CDR2 is YYNGEE. V was clipped by 4 bases and J by 6 bases, with 17 bases between them. The CDR3 is CASSPPGTPSEQYF. DNA of the CDR3: TGTGCCAGCAGCCCCCCGGGGACCCCGAGCGAGCAGTACTTC.

The rearrangement joins TRBV18 to TRBJ2-1; D is unclear. Trimming removed 3 bases at V and 2 bases at J, with 8 bases between. Germline V gives CDR1 KGHSH, CDR2 LQKENI. CDR3 length: 14 residues. The CDR3 nucleotides read TGTGCCAGCTCACCCCGGGCAACCTACAATGAGCAGTTCTTC. As protein: CASSPRATYNEQFF.

V is TRBV5-1 and J is TRBJ2-7; D may be TRBD1 (6 bases). V shed 7 bases and J shed 5 bases, with 22 bases lying between them. The CDR3 has 15 amino acids. CDR1 and CDR2 from the germline V gene are SGHRS and YFSETQ. This CDR3 is CASGPGAGAFHEQYF. DNA of the CDR3: TGCGCCAGCGGCCCCGGAGCAGGGGCGTTCCACGAGCAGTACTTC.

V usage is TRBV6-1 and J usage is TRBJ1-5, with D unclear. V lost 10 bases and J lost 2, with 18 bases in between. CDR3 length: 15 amino acids. CDR1 and CDR2 (germline): MNHNS, SASEGT. In DNA, the CDR3 is TGTGCCACCCTTTCAGAAATGGCGGGCAATCAGCCCCAGCATTTT. Its translation: CATLSEMAGNQPQHF.

The chain links TRBV14 to TRBJ1-1; a possible D gene is TRBD1 (6 bases). Per germline, CDR1 SGHDN and CDR2 FVKESK. V lost 1 base and J lost 8, with 11 bases in between. The CDR3 sequence is 13 residues long. CDR3 sequence: CASSQGLDREAFF. The DNA of the CDR3 is TGTGCCAGCAGCCAAGGGTTGGACAGAGAAGCTTTCTTT.